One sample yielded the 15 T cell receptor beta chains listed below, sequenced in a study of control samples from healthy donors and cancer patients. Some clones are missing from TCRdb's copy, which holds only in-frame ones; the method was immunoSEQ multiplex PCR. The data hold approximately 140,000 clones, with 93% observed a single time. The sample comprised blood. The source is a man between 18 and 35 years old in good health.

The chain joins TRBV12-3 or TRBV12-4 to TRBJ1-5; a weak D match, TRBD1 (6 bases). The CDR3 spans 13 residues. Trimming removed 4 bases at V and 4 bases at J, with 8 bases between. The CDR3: CASSYRVNQPQHF. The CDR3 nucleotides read TGTGCCAGCAGTTACAGGGTTAATCAGCCCCAGCATTTT.

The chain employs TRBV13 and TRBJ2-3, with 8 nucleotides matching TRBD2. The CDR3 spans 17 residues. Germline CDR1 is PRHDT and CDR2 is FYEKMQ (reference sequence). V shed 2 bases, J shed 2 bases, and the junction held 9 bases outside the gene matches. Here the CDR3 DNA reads TGTGCCAGCAGCTTACGTCTAGCGGGCCCGATCACAGATACGCAGTATTTT. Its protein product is CASSLRLAGPITDTQYF.

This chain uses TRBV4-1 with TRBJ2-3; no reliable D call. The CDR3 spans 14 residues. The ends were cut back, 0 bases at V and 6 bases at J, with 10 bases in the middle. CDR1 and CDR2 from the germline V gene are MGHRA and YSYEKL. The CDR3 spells CASSQEAIEDTQYF. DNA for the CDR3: TGCGCCAGCAGCCAAGAAGCCATTGAGGATACGCAGTATTTT.

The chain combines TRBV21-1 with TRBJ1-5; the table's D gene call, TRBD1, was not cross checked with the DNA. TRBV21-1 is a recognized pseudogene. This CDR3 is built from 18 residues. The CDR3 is CASSQASVEQGARQPQHF. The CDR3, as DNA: TGTGCCAGCAGCCAGGCCTCGGTTGAACAGGGGGCCAGGCAGCCCCAGCATTTT.

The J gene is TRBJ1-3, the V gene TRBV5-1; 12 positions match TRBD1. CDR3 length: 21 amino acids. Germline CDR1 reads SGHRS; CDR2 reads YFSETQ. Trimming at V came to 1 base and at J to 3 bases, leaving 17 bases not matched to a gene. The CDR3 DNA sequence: TGCGCCAGCAGCTTGCTTTCCCTCGGGACAGGGGGCGTAGGATATGGAAACACCATATATTTT. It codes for CASSLLSLGTGGVGYGNTIYF.

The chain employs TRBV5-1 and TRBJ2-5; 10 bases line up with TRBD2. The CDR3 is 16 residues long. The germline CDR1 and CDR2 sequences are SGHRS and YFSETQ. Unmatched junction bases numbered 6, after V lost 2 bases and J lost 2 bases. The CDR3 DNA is TGCGCCAGCAGCTTTACCGGGACTAGCGAACAAGAGACCCAGTACTTC. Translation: CASSFTGTSEQETQYF.

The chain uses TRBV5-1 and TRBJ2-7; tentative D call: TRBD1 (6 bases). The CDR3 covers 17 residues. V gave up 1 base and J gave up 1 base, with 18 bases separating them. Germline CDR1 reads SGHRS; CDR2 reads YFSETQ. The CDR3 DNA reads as TGCGCCAGCAGCTTGAGAGGACAGAGCCTTACTTCCTACGAGCAGTACTTC. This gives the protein CASSLRGQSLTSYEQYF.

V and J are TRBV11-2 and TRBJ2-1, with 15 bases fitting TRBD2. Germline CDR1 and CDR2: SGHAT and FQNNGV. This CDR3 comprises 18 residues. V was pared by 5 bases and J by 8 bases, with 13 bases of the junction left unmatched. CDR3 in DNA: TGTGCCAGCAGCCCCGACGGACTAGCGGGAGGGCGGCTCGATGAGCAGTTCTTC. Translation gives CASSPDGLAGGRLDEQFF.

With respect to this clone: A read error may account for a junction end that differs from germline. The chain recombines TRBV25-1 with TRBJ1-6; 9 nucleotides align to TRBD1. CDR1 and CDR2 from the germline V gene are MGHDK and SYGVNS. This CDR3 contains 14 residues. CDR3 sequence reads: CASSKGQGNPPLHF. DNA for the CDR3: TGTGCCAGCAGTAAGGGACAGGGTAATCCACCCCTCCACTTT.

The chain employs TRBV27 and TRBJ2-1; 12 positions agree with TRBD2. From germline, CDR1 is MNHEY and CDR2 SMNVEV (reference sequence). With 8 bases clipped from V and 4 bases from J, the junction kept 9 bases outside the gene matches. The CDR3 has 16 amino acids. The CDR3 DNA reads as TGTGCCAGCGCGAAGCCAGGACTAGCGGGATACAATGAGCAGTTCTTC. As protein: CASAKPGLAGYNEQFF.

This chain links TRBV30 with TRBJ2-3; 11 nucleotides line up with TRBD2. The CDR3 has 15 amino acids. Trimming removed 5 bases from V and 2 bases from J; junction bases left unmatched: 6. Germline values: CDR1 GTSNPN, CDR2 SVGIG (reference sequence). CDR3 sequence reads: CAWGGLAAYTDTQYF. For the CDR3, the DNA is TGTGCCTGGGGGGGACTAGCGGCCTACACAGATACGCAGTATTTT.

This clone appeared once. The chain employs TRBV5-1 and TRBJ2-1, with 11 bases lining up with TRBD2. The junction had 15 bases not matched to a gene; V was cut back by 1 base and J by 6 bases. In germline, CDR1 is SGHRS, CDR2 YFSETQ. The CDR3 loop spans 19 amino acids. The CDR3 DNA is TGCGCCAGCAGCTTGAAACCCGCACTAGCGGGAGTGTGGGGCAATGAGCAGTTCTTC. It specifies CASSLKPALAGVWGNEQFF.

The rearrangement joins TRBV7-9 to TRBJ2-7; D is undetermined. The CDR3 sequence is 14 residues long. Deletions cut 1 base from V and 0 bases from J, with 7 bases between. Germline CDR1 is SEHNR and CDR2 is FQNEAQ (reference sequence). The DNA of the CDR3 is TGTGCCAGCAGCTTAGTTGCGGACTCCTACGAGCAGTACTTC. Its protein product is CASSLVADSYEQYF. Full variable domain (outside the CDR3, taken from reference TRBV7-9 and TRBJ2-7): DTGVSQNPRHKITKRGQNVTFRCDPISEHNRLYWYRQTLGQGPEFLTYFQNEAQLEKSRLLSDRFSAERPKGSFSTLEIQRTEQGDSAMYLCASSLVADSYEQYFGPGTRLTVT.

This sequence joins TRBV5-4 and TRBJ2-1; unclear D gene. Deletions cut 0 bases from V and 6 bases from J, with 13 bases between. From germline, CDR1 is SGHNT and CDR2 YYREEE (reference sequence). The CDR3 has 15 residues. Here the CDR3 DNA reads TGTGCCAGCAGCTTGGATTGGGGATCGGGCAATGAGCAGTTCTTC. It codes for CASSLDWGSGNEQFF.

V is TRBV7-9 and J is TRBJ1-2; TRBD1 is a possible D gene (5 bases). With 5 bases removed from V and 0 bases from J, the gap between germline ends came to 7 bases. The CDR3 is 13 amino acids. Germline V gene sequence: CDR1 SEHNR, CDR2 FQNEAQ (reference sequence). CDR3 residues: CASSGAANYGYTF. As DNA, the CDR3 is TGTGCCAGCAGCGGGGCAGCTAACTATGGCTACACCTTC.